A selection of T cell receptor beta chains follows, all from one sample in a study of cytomegalovirus exposure and HLA in healthy donors. Profiling relied on immunoSEQ multiplex PCR, and the TCRdb table lists in-frame clones only, not all of them. Altogether some 200,000 clones are present, approximately 70% being singletons, with the ten largest covering 1.5% to 2%. The sample consisted of PBMCs. The receptors come from a woman between 25 and 40 years old in good health and CMV-seronegative. The CDR3 runs from the conserved cysteine through the conserved F or W. D genes are given only for firm matches. Some rows have no size entry. The others give once, few or many, or a class for an expanded clone.

v_call	j_call	d_call	clone_size	cdr3_nt	cdr3_aa
TRBV12-5	TRBJ2-5	-	few	TGTGCTAGTGGTTCACAGGGAAGGAGAGAGACCCAGTACTTC	CASGSQGRRETQYF
TRBV4-3	TRBJ1-4	TRBD1	-	TGCGCCAGCAGCCAAGATGGGACAGGTTTTACGGAAAAACTGTTTTTT	CASSQDGTGFTEKLFF
TRBV19	TRBJ2-3	TRBD2	-	TGTGCCAGTAGTATTCGGCGGGGGAGCACAGATACGCAGTATTTT	CASSIRRGSTDTQYF
TRBV4-1	TRBJ1-5	-	-	TGCGCCAGCACCCCAAGATTCGGGGGAAATAGCAATCAGCCCCAGCATTTT	CASTPRFGGNSNQPQHF
TRBV10-3	TRBJ2-2	TRBD1	-	TGTGCCATCAGTGTAGCGCACAGGGGAGACACCGGGGAGCTGTTTTTT	CAISVAHRGDTGELFF
TRBV5-1	TRBJ2-3	TRBD2	-	TGCGCCAGCAGCTCCTTAGCGGGGGCAGGCACAGATACGCAGTATTTT	CASSSLAGAGTDTQYF
TRBV14	TRBJ1-3	-	-	TGTGCCAGCAGCCCATGGACAGCTGGAAACACCATATATTTT	CASSPWTAGNTIYF
TRBV27	TRBJ2-6	TRBD2	-	TGTGCCAGCAGTACCACGGGGGGATCTGGGGCCAACGTCCTGACTTTC	CASSTTGGSGANVLTF
TRBV7-3	TRBJ2-5	-	-	TGTGCCAGCAGCGCCGGGGTTGGGGGGAACCAAGAGACCCAGTACTTC	CASSAGVGGNQETQYF
TRBV5-1	TRBJ2-1	TRBD2	few	TGCGCCAGCAGCCCTCGGGGGGAGACCCCCTACAATGAGCAGTTCTTC	CASSPRGETPYNEQFF
TRBV6-1	TRBJ2-7	TRBD2	-	TGTGCCAGCAGTGTTGCGACTAGCTATTCCTACGAGCAGTACTTC	CASSVATSYSYEQYF
TRBV11-2	TRBJ2-5	TRBD1	-	TGTGCCAGCAGCTCGAACAGGGGGCGGGGGGAGACCCAGTACTTC	CASSSNRGRGETQYF
TRBV30	TRBJ1-5	-	-	TGTGCCTGGAGTGTACAGGCAGTTAGCAATCAGCCCCAGCATTTT	CAWSVQAVSNQPQHF
TRBV7-2	TRBJ2-7	-	-	TGTGCCAGCAGCCACGGGAGCTCCTACGAGCAGTACTTC	CASSHGSSYEQYF
TRBV9	TRBJ1-5	TRBD1	-	TGTGCCAGCAGCGTAGAGGGACAGAATCAGCCCCAGCATTTT	CASSVEGQNQPQHF
TRBV27	TRBJ2-1	TRBD1	-	TGTGCCAGCAGTCCCCAGGGACAGGGTCTGGGAGAGCAGTTCTTC	CASSPQGQGLGEQFF
TRBV19	TRBJ1-2	-	-	TGTGCCAGTATGGGCCTCAACTATGGCTACACCTTC	CASMGLNYGYTF
TRBV30	TRBJ1-1	-	once	TGTGCCTGGACACGCGGCACATTGAACACTGAAGCTTTCTTT	CAWTRGTLNTEAFF
TRBV30	TRBJ2-7	TRBD1	-	TGTGCCTGGAGTGCGGGACAGGGAGGCTACGAGCAGTACTTC	CAWSAGQGGYEQYF
TRBV7-2	TRBJ1-2	-	few	TGTGCCAGCAGCCCTAAGGCCAGGGGTGGCTACACCTTC	CASSPKARGGYTF
TRBV30	TRBJ1-2	-	-	TGTGCCTGGAGTGTACAGGGTTTAAACTATGGCTACACCTTC	CAWSVQGLNYGYTF
TRBV7-2	TRBJ2-5	TRBD1	-	TGTGCCAGCAGCTTAGCAGGGGGCGAGACCCAGTACTTC	CASSLAGGETQYF
TRBV29-1	TRBJ2-5	-	-	TGCAGCGTTGAAGATACAGGCTCTATTCAAGAGACCCAGTACTTC	CSVEDTGSIQETQYF
TRBV28	TRBJ1-4	TRBD1	-	TGTGCCAGCAGTTCAGGACAGGGTCAGGGTGAAAAACTGTTTTTT	CASSSGQGQGEKLFF
TRBV9	TRBJ2-7	-	-	TGTGCCAGCAGCGTAGGTGCAGGGGCCTACGAGCAGTACTTC	CASSVGAGAYEQYF
TRBV10-3	TRBJ1-2	-	-	TGTGCCATCAGTCCCCAAACAGCAGGGGACTATGGCTACACCTTC	CAISPQTAGDYGYTF
TRBV25-1	TRBJ2-5	TRBD2	-	TGTGCCAGCAGTGAATTGGGGGGGCTAGCGGGGGAAGAGACCCAGTACTTC	CASSELGGLAGEETQYF
TRBV5-4	TRBJ1-4	-	-	TGTGCCAGCAGCTTGTTAGATGCTCCTAATGAAAAACTGTTTTTT	CASSLLDAPNEKLFF
TRBV4-2	TRBJ2-7	-	once	TGTGCCAGCAGCCAAGAGGCCGGAGCCTACGAGCAGTACTTC	CASSQEAGAYEQYF
TRBV5-1	TRBJ2-3	TRBD2	-	TGCGCCAGCAGCTTCAAGCGGGGAGCGCAGGTAAACACAGATACGCAGTATTTT	CASSFKRGAQVNTDTQYF
TRBV11-2	TRBJ2-7	TRBD2	-	TGTGCCAGCAGCTTAGTAGCGGGAGTGCTCGAGCAGTACTTC	CASSLVAGVLEQYF
TRBV11-2	TRBJ2-1	-	-	TGTGCCAGCAGCCCTATCGCCAATGAGCAGTTCTTC	CASSPIANEQFF
TRBV9	TRBJ2-7	-	once	TGTGCCAGCAGCGTAGGGGGAGCGGGTGCCTACGAGCAGTACTTC	CASSVGGAGAYEQYF
TRBV9	TRBJ1-4	-	-	TGTGCCAGCAGCGTAGAACAGGGAGGGGAAAAACTGTTTTTT	CASSVEQGGEKLFF
TRBV19	TRBJ2-3	TRBD1	-	TGTGCCAGTGGGACAGCTTCTTACACAGATACGCAGTATTTT	CASGTASYTDTQYF
TRBV5-1	TRBJ2-1	TRBD1	few	TGCGCCAGCAGCTTACAGGGGAGCTCCTACAATGAGCAGTTCTTC	CASSLQGSSYNEQFF
TRBV4-1	TRBJ2-5	-	-	TGCGCCAGCAGCCCCCCTAGTGGGGAGACCCAGTACTTC	CASSPPSGETQYF
TRBV19	TRBJ2-1	TRBD2	-	TGTGCCAGTAGTACGGCGGGGGCCTACAATGAGCAGTTCTTC	CASSTAGAYNEQFF
TRBV2	TRBJ1-5	-	-	TGTGCCAGCAGTGGAGACTCTCTAGATGGCCGGCATTTT	CASSGDSLDGRHF
TRBV20-1	TRBJ2-3	TRBD2	-	TGCAGTGCTGAAGGAGAGCGGGGCCAGTATTTT	CSAEGERGQYF
TRBV28	TRBJ2-7	-	-	TGTGCCAGCACAGCCGGGGGTGCGGCTCCCTACGAGCAGTACTTC	CASTAGGAAPYEQYF
TRBV29-1	TRBJ2-1	TRBD2	-	TGCAGCGTTGAGGGGCTAGCGGGGTTAACCTACAATGAGCAGTTCTTC	CSVEGLAGLTYNEQFF
TRBV28	TRBJ1-1	-	-	TGTGCCAGCAGTCCTCAGGGGCTGAACACTGAAGCTTTCTTT	CASSPQGLNTEAFF
TRBV25-1	TRBJ1-6	-	-	TGTGCCAGCAGATTAACAGGGAATTCACCCCTCCACTTT	CASRLTGNSPLHF
TRBV5-6	TRBJ1-3	-	-	TGTGCCAGCAGCTTGCCGGAGGCTGGAAACACCATATATTTT	CASSLPEAGNTIYF
TRBV2	TRBJ2-7	-	-	TGTGCCAGCATTGGGGGGGCCTCCTACGAGCAGTACTTC	CASIGGASYEQYF
TRBV19	TRBJ2-3	TRBD1	-	TGTGCCAGTAATCAGGGGGTTCAGGATACGCAGTATTTT	CASNQGVQDTQYF
TRBV7-6	TRBJ2-2	-	-	TGTGCCAGCAGCTTACTAGCGCCGAACACCGGGGAGCTGTTTTTT	CASSLLAPNTGELFF
TRBV7-9	TRBJ2-1	-	-	TGTGCCAGCAGCTTACAGGGAAGTAGAAGTGAGCAGTTCTTC	CASSLQGSRSEQFF
TRBV6-1	TRBJ1-4	-	few	TGTGCCAGCAGTGAGCGGCGGGGAGTTAATGAAAAACTGTTTTTT	CASSERRGVNEKLFF
TRBV9	TRBJ2-3	-	-	TGTGCCAGCAGCGTCGAGGTGGCCCAGAGCACAGATACGCAGTATTTT	CASSVEVAQSTDTQYF
TRBV2	TRBJ1-4	TRBD1	-	TGTGCCAGCAGCGTAACTACGGACAGGGGGCAAACTAATGAAAAACTGTTTTTT	CASSVTTDRGQTNEKLFF
TRBV6-6	TRBJ2-7	TRBD2	-	TGTGCCAGCAGTCTGACTAGCGGCGAGCAGTACTTC	CASSLTSGEQYF